This T cell receptor beta chain was retrieved from a study of cytomegalovirus exposure and HLA in healthy donors. Across the whole study: Unique TCR beta sequences numbering approximately 120 million came from 190 million or so T cells in an earlier analysis.

All the people who gave samples were healthy bone marrow donors. The study, taken as a whole, reports: About 150 TCR beta chains were listed as cytomegalovirus-associated. Most TCR sequences were rare, but some public TCRs occurred in many donors.

Germline CDR1 is SGHRS and CDR2 is YFSETQ. Trimming took 1 base from V and 4 from J, leaving 11 bases between them. The CDR3 extends over 14 amino acids. In the PCR, 60 Vbeta and 13 Jbeta primers were used. The assay was immunoSEQ multiplex PCR, and TCRdb's table has in-frame clones only and misses some. Recorded for this sample: roughly 120,000 clones. With respect to this clone: The antigen is undetermined.

The specimen sequenced was PBMCs. The V and J genes are TRBV5-1 and TRBJ1-1, with D unclear. The TCR originated in a man aged 18 to 35 in good health and CMV-seronegative. In DNA form, the CDR3 reads TGCGCCAGCAGCTTGAGTCTTGGGAGCACTGAAGCTTTCTTT. It codes for CASSLSLGSTEAFF.